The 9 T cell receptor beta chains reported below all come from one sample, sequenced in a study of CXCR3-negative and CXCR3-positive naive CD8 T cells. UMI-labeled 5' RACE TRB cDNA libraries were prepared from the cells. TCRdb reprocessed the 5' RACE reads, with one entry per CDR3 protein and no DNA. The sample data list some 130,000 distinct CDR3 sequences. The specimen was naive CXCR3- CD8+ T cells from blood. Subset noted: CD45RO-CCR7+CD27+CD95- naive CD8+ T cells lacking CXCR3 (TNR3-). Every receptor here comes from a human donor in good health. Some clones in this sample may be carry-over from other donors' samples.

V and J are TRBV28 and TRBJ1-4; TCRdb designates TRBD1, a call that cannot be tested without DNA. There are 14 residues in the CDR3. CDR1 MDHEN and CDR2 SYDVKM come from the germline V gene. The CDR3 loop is CASSLEGDNEKLFF. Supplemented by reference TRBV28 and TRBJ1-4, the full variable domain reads DVKVTQSSRYLVKRTGEKVFLECVQDMDHENMFWYRQDPGLGLRLIYFSYDVKMKEKGDIPEGYSVSREKKERFSLILESASTNQTSMYLCASSLEGDNEKLFFGSGTQLSVL.

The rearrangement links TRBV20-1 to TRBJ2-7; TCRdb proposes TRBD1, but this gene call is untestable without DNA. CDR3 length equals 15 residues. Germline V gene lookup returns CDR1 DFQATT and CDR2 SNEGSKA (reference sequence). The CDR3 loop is CSARIVGGGNYEQYF.

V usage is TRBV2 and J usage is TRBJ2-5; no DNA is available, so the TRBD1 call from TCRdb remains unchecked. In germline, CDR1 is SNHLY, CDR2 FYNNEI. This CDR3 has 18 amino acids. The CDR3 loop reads CASSEAPTGTGGRETQYF.

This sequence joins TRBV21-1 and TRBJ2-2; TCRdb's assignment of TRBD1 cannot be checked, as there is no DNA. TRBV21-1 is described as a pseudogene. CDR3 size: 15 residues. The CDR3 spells CASSQGVRNTGELFF.

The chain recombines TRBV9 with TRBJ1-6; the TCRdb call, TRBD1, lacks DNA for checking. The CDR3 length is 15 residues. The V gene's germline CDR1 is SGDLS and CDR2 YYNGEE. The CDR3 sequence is CASSVEAGAGSPLHF.

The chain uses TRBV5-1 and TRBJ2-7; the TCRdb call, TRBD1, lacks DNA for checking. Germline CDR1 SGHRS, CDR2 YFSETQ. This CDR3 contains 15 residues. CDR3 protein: CASSDGTGLTYEQYF.

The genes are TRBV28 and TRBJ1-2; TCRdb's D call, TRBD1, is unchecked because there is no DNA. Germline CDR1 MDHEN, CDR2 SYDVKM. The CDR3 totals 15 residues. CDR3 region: CASSIPGQGGYGYTF.

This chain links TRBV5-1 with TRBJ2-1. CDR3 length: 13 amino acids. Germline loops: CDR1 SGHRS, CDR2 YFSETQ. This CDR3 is CASSLDSAVEQFF. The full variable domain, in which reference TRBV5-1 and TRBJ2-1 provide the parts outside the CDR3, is KAGVTQTPRYLIKTRGQQVTLSCSPISGHRSVSWYQQTPGQGLQFLFEYFSETQRNKGNFPGRFSGRQFSNSRSEMNVSTLELGDSALYLCASSLDSAVEQFFGPGTRLTVL.

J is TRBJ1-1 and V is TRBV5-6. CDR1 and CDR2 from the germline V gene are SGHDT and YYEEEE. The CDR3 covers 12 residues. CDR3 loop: CASSQTGTEAFF.